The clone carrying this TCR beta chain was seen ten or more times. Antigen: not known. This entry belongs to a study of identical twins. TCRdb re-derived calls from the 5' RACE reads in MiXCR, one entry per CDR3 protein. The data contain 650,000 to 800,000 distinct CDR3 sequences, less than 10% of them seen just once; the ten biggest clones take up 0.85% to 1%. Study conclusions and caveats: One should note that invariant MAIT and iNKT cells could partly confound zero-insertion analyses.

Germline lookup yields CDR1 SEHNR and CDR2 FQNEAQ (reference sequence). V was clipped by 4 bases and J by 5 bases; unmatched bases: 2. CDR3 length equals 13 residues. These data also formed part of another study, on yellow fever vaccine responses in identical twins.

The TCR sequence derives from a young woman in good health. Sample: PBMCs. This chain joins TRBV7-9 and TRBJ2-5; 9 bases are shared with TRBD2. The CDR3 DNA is TGTGCCAGCAGCTGGACTAGCGTTGAGACCCAGTACTTC. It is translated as CASSWTSVETQYF.